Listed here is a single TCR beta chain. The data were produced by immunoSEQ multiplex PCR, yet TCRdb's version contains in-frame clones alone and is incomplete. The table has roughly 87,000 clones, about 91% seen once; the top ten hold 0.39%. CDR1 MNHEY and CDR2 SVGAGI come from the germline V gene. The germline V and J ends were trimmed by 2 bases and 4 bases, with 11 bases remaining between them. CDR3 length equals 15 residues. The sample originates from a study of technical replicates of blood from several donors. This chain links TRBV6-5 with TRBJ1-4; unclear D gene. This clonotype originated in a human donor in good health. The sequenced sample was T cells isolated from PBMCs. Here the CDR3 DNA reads TGTGCCAGCAGTTACCGCAGGACTTTTAATGAAAAACTGTTTTTT. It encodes CASSYRRTFNEKLFF.